These 28 T cell receptor beta chains came from one sample sequenced in a study of T cells after yellow fever vaccination. TCRdb fed the 5' RACE reads into MiXCR, producing one record per CDR3 protein. This sample carries over 250,000 distinct CDR3 sequences, around 5.2% of them seen once, and the ten largest clones take around 3.3%. Sequenced here: CD4+ T cells sorted from PBMCs, sampled on the day of the yellow fever booster vaccination. The receptors shown here come from a man aged 18 to 30 who received the YFV17D yellow fever vaccine.

The chain joins TRBV7-3 to TRBJ2-5, with a tentative D call TRBD2 (7 bases). There are 16 residues in the CDR3. CDR1 and CDR2 from the germline V gene are SGHTA and FQGTGA. The V end was cut by 2 bases, the J end by 2 bases, with 15 bases between. CDR3 region: CASSLGRAGAQETQYF. The CDR3, as DNA: TGTGCCAGCAGCTTAGGGAGGGCGGGGGCACAAGAGACCCAGTACTTC.

This clonotype came up many times. This chain links TRBV29-1 with TRBJ2-3; 11 nucleotides line up with TRBD1. Germline V gene lookup returns CDR1 SQVTM and CDR2 ANQGSEA. V shed 3 bases, J shed 2 bases, and the junction held 4 bases outside the gene matches. There are 15 residues in the CDR3. The CDR3 is CSVERTGGVTDTQYF. The DNA of the CDR3 is TGCAGCGTTGAGAGGACAGGGGGCGTCACAGATACGCAGTATTTT.

This clonotype was found a few times. The rearrangement uses TRBV12-3 or TRBV12-4 and TRBJ2-5, with D possibly being TRBD1 or TRBD2 (5 bases each). Deletions cut 2 bases from V and 9 bases from J, with 16 bases between. The CDR3 runs to 14 residues. The CDR3 coding sequence is TGTGCCAGCAGTTTATCATTGGTGGGGGATCCCCAGTACTTC. Translated: CASSLSLVGDPQYF.

Ten or more counts support this clonotype. The chain has TRBV6-2 or TRBV6-3 and TRBJ2-1; D ambiguous. The CDR3 is 13 residues long. From germline, CDR1 is MNHEY and CDR2 SVGEGT. Trimming took off 10 bases at V and 3 bases at J, with 13 bases between the two ends. The CDR3: CATLMDLYNEQFF. Here the CDR3 DNA reads TGTGCCACCTTAATGGATCTCTACAATGAGCAGTTCTTC.

At least ten counts were recorded for this clonotype. The chain uses TRBV5-4 and TRBJ1-3; D call uncertain. Trimming cost V 4 bases and J 0 bases, with 8 bases left between them. CDR1 is SGHNT, CDR2 YYREEE, per germline (reference sequence). CDR3 length: 14 residues. This chain's CDR3 is CASSRTVSGNTIYF. The DNA for the CDR3 is TGTGCCAGCAGCAGGACGGTCTCTGGAAACACCATATATTTT. Drawing the rest from reference TRBV5-4 and TRBJ1-3, the complete variable domain is ETGVTQSPTHLIKTRGQQVTLRCSSQSGHNTVSWYQQALGQGPQFIFQYYREEENGRGNFPPRFSGLQFPNYSSELNVNALELDDSALYLCASSRTVSGNTIYFGEGSWLTVV.

This clonotype was seen at least ten times. V usage is TRBV5-4 and J usage is TRBJ2-1; TRBD2 might be the D (6 bases). This CDR3 comprises 16 residues. V was clipped by 0 bases and J by 0 bases, with 10 bases between them. CDR1 and CDR2 from the germline V gene are SGHNT and YYREEE (reference sequence). The DNA of the CDR3 is TGTGCCAGCAGCTTGGGGGGGGTACGCTCCTACAATGAGCAGTTCTTC. It translates to CASSLGGVRSYNEQFF.

This clonotype was seen many times. The J gene is TRBJ2-3, the V gene TRBV4-3; 14 bases are shared with TRBD2. This CDR3 contains 17 residues. The V segment lost 4 bases and the J segment 5 bases; nucleotides outside the gene matches: 8. Germline V gene lookup returns CDR1 LGHNA and CDR2 YSLEER. CDR3 protein: CASSLLTSGGVVDTQYF. CDR3 nucleotides: TGCGCCAGCAGCCTTTTGACTAGCGGGGGGGTAGTAGATACGCAGTATTTT.

J is TRBJ1-1 and V is TRBV5-4; D remains unclear. V shed 1 base and J shed 1 base, with 11 bases lying between them. CDR3 length: 15 amino acids. Germline CDR1 and CDR2: SGHNT and YYREEE (reference sequence). CDR3 sequence reads: CASSLSEVWNTEAFF. The CDR3 coding sequence is TGTGCCAGCAGCTTGTCCGAGGTATGGAACACTGAAGCTTTCTTT.

This clonotype was counted a few times. The chain carries TRBV7-6 and TRBJ2-1; TRBD2 matches at 8 bases. Germline lookup yields CDR1 SGHVS and CDR2 FNYEAQ. There are 15 residues in the CDR3. Unmatched junction bases numbered 6, after V lost 6 bases and J lost 2 bases. For the CDR3, the DNA is TGTGCCAGCAGTGTAGCGGGGATTACCTACAATGAGCAGTTCTTC. Its protein product is CASSVAGITYNEQFF. The full variable domain, with the rest looked up from reference TRBV7-6 and TRBJ2-1, is GAGVSQSPRYKVTKRGQDVALRCDPISGHVSLYWYRQALGQGPEFLTYFNYEAQQDKSGLPNDRFSAERPEGSISTLTIQRTEQRDSAMYRCASSVAGITYNEQFFGPGTRLTVL.

This chain connects TRBV12-3 or TRBV12-4 to TRBJ2-7, with TRBD1 matching 8 bases. Losses at the gene ends were 5 bases for V and 6 bases for J; bases not matched to a gene: 12. The CDR3 sequence is 15 residues long. The CDR3 DNA follows: TGTGCCAGCAGTACACCCAGGGGGCCCCGCTCCGAGCAGTACTTC. It encodes CASSTPRGPRSEQYF.

This rearrangement joins TRBV18 to TRBJ1-5, with D hard to call. The CDR3 extends over 15 amino acids. Trimming pared 0 bases from V and 6 bases from J, leaving 12 bases between. Germline CDR1 KGHSH, CDR2 LQKENI. CDR3 coding DNA: TGTGCCAGCTCACCACCCGGGGAGTTAGGTCAGCCCCAGCATTTT. Its protein product is CASSPPGELGQPQHF.

The chain employs TRBV5-1 and TRBJ2-3, with D possibly TRBD2 on 6 matching bases. Trimming cost V 3 bases and J 2 bases, with 10 bases left between them. Per germline, CDR1 SGHRS and CDR2 YFSETQ. The CDR3 length is 14 residues. CDR3 amino acids: CASSSGTFTDTQYF. In DNA, the CDR3 is TGCGCCAGCAGCTCCGGGACTTTCACAGATACGCAGTATTTT.

This clonotype was detected many times. This sequence joins TRBV4-3 and TRBJ2-7; TRBD2 is a possible D gene (6 bases). The germline V gene encodes CDR1 LGHNA and CDR2 YSLEER. V shed 3 bases and J shed 2 bases, with 17 bases lying between them. The CDR3 totals 16 residues. The CDR3 DNA reads TGCGCCAGCAGCCATGGATCCGGGACTGACGCCTACGAGCAGTACTTC. It yields the protein CASSHGSGTDAYEQYF.

The chain couples TRBV12-3 or TRBV12-4 to TRBJ2-1; TRBD2 agrees at 8 bases. This CDR3 has 15 amino acids. Germline trimming cut 3 bases from V and 6 bases from J; bases unmatched to any gene: 7. CDR3 sequence (DNA): TGTGCCAGCAGTTTCGCCCGGGGGGGGAGCAATGAGCAGTTCTTC. It is translated as CASSFARGGSNEQFF.

The chain is built from TRBV20-1 and TRBJ2-3, with D hard to call. CDR3 length: 16 amino acids. Germline lookup yields CDR1 DFQATT and CDR2 SNEGSKA (reference sequence). With 3 bases removed from V and 4 bases from J, the gap between germline ends came to 20 bases. CDR3 sequence: CSARNSWVDKSDTQYF. DNA of the CDR3: TGCAGTGCTAGGAATTCCTGGGTAGATAAATCAGATACGCAGTATTTT.

CDR3 sequence (DNA): TGCAGTGCTCATTACGGACTAGCGGGGGCCGGGGAGACCCAGTACTTC. Residues: CSAHYGLAGAGETQYF. The V call is TRBV20-1, the J call TRBJ2-5, with 13 bases fitting TRBD2. Germline V CDR1 and CDR2: DFQATT, SNEGSKA (reference sequence). With V trimmed by 5 bases and J by 5 bases, 11 bases remained unmatched. This CDR3 is built from 16 residues.

The chain has TRBV7-9 and TRBJ1-3, with D possibly matching TRBD1 (6 bases). The CDR3 covers 16 residues. V lost 5 bases and J 4 bases, leaving 18 bases between the germline ends. The germline V gene has CDR1 SEHNR and CDR2 FQNEAQ (reference sequence). CDR3 amino acids: CASSIGSDRHGNTIYF. CDR3 bases: TGTGCCAGCAGCATTGGAAGCGACAGGCACGGAAACACCATATATTTT.

This chain connects TRBV11-2 to TRBJ1-1; no clear D gene. CDR1 SGHAT and CDR2 FQNNGV come from the germline V gene. This CDR3 spans 14 amino acids. V was pared by 5 bases and J by 5 bases, with 15 bases between. The CDR3 reads CASSVGWRRTEAFF. CDR3 nucleotides: TGTGCCAGCAGCGTAGGGTGGCGGCGGACTGAAGCTTTCTTT.

This clonotype was counted only a few times. This chain joins TRBV4-3 and TRBJ2-3; 7 nucleotides agree with TRBD2. Germline values: CDR1 LGHNA, CDR2 YSLEER. J was trimmed by 1 base and V by 3 bases; bases with no gene match: 1. CDR3 length: 14 residues. DNA for the CDR3: TGCGCCAGCAGCCAGGGACTACGCACAGATACGCAGTATTTT. This translates into CASSQGLRTDTQYF.

The CDR3 DNA reads TGTGCCAGCAGCTTAGTAGTTGGTTTAACAGGGGGTAGCGGCTACACCTTC. It specifies CASSLVVGLTGGSGYTF. This sequence joins TRBV7-2 and TRBJ1-2; 8 bases agree with TRBD1. This CDR3 spans 17 amino acids. Unmatched junction bases numbered 15, after V lost 1 base and J lost 8 bases. The germline V gene encodes CDR1 SGHTA and CDR2 FQGNSA.

This clonotype was counted only a few times. This chain links TRBV5-1 with TRBJ2-5, with a tentative D call TRBD2 (6 bases). CDR3 length equals 15 residues. The germline V gene has CDR1 SGHRS and CDR2 YFSETQ. Trimming left V 0 bases short and J 1 base short, with 10 bases between. CDR3 amino acids: CASSLDGGLQETQYF. For the CDR3, the DNA is TGCGCCAGCAGCTTGGACGGGGGACTCCAAGAGACCCAGTACTTC.

The CDR3 region is CASSQRTSGVGDTQYF. The CDR3 nucleotides read TGCGCCAGCAGCCAAAGGACTAGCGGGGTTGGAGATACGCAGTATTTT. The chain recombines TRBV4-1 with TRBJ2-3, with 12 bases identical to TRBD2. J lost 5 bases, V lost 2 bases, and 5 bases had no gene match. This CDR3 is 16 amino acids long. Germline CDR1 reads MGHRA; CDR2 reads YSYEKL.

This clonotype was observed at least ten times. DNA of the CDR3: TGTGCCAGCAGTCACGGACAGGGGTACGAGCAGTACTTC. Translation gives CASSHGQGYEQYF. The rearrangement joins TRBV6-5 to TRBJ2-7, with 9 bases identical to TRBD1. The CDR3 is made up of 13 amino acids. V dropped 5 bases and J dropped 4; count of bases not matched to a gene: 3. Looked up from germline, CDR1 is MNHEY and CDR2 is SVGAGI.

This clonotype was recorded at least ten times. This rearrangement joins TRBV7-2 to TRBJ2-7, with TRBD1 identical over 9 bases. Germline V CDR1 and CDR2: SGHTA, FQGNSA. The CDR3 is made up of 13 amino acids. The junction had 7 bases not matched to a gene; V was cut back by 7 bases and J by 6 bases. CDR3 sequence (DNA): TGTGCCAGCATCCGGACAGGGGTGGGCGAGCAGTACTTC. Translating it yields CASIRTGVGEQYF.

This clonotype was seen at least ten times. The V and J genes are TRBV20-1 and TRBJ2-7, with 8 bases identical to TRBD1. The CDR3 loop spans 13 amino acids. Trimming took 6 bases from V and 4 from J; bases not matched to a gene: 8. CDR1 DFQATT and CDR2 SNEGSKA come from the germline V gene (reference sequence). The CDR3 loop reads CSALDRVTYEQYF. CDR3 coding DNA: TGCAGTGCCTTGGACAGGGTCACGTACGAGCAGTACTTC.

This clonotype showed up many times. V usage is TRBV10-3 and J usage is TRBJ1-1, with D perhaps matching TRBD1 (6 bases). This CDR3 contains 13 residues. Germline V lookup: CDR1 ENHRY, CDR2 SYGVKD. The ends were cut back, 6 bases at V and 1 base at J, with 9 bases in the middle. In DNA, the CDR3 is TGTGCCATCAGGGTACAGGGGAACACTGAAGCTTTCTTT. Protein: CAIRVQGNTEAFF.

This clonotype showed up just a few times. The chain is built from TRBV12-3 or TRBV12-4 and TRBJ2-7; the D gene could be TRBD1 or TRBD2 (7 bases each). The length of the CDR3 is 16 residues. V shed 6 bases and J shed 0 bases, with 18 bases lying between them. CDR3 bases: TGTGCCAGCAGCTCCAGACAGGGAGGGGTCTCCTACGAGCAGTACTTC. Translating gives CASSSRQGGVSYEQYF.

This clonotype was counted a few times. V gene TRBV5-1 combines with J gene TRBJ1-4; D ambiguous. V lost 5 bases, J lost 4 bases, and 15 bases lay in between. The CDR3 has 15 residues. The germline gives CDR1 SGHRS, CDR2 YFSETQ. The CDR3 bases are TGCGCCAGCAGTCCCTCCCGGACCGTTAATGAAAAACTGTTTTTT. Its translation: CASSPSRTVNEKLFF.